The 13 T cell receptor beta chains below were found in one sample sequenced in a study of T cell repertoires in cytomegalovirus infection. TCRdb reprocessed the reads with MiXCR, giving one entry per CDR3 protein. Found here are about 490,000 distinct CDR3 sequences, approximately 15% of them singletons; the top ten hold 20% to 30%. The sequencing input was CD8+ T cells from PBMCs. The receptors come from a human donor in good health (CMV status not recorded). Some clones in this sample may be carry-over from other donors' samples.

V gene TRBV20-1 combines with J gene TRBJ2-7; 16 bases match TRBD2. From germline, CDR1 is DFQATT and CDR2 SNEGSKA (reference sequence). This CDR3 is 16 amino acids long. The V segment lost 2 bases and the J segment 2 bases; nucleotides outside the gene matches: 3. In DNA form, the CDR3 reads TGCAGTGCTAGAACCGGGACTAGCGGGAGGGCCTACGAGCAGTACTTC. This codes for CSARTGTSGRAYEQYF.

This clonotype was counted many times. The chain couples TRBV4-1 to TRBJ1-2; D is unclear. Germline V gene lookup returns CDR1 MGHRA and CDR2 YSYEKL. V lost 2 bases to trimming and J lost 2 bases, with 0 bases between them. This CDR3 has 11 residues. DNA of the CDR3: TGCGCCAGCAGCCAAAACTATGGCTACACCTTC. Amino acids: CASSQNYGYTF.

This clonotype has just one count. The chain uses TRBV5-4 and TRBJ2-3; 7 bases fit TRBD2. Germline V gene data show CDR1 as SGHNT and CDR2 as YYREEE (reference sequence). Trimming cost V 2 bases and J 2 bases; bases outside gene matches: 8. The CDR3 extends over 16 amino acids. CDR3: CASSLRRERTTDTQYF. Written as DNA, the CDR3 is TGTGCCAGCAGCTTACGGCGGGAGAGAACCACAGATACGCAGTATTTT.

This clonotype was counted a few times. V and J are TRBV29-1 and TRBJ1-6; 7 bases match TRBD1. This CDR3 spans 15 amino acids. CDR1 and CDR2 (germline): SQVTM, ANQGSEA. Losses at the gene ends were 4 bases for V and 5 bases for J; bases not matched to a gene: 8. CDR3 loop: CSVAKTGRNNSPLHF. The CDR3 region has the DNA TGCAGCGTTGCCAAGACAGGGCGGAATAATTCACCCCTCCACTTT.

Notes on this clonotype: An end of the junction differs from the germline gene, which may be a read error. This chain links TRBV5-6 with TRBJ2-1; D is ambiguous. Germline V CDR1 and CDR2: SGHDT, YYEEEE. This CDR3 spans 14 amino acids. The CDR3 region is CASSLGASYSEQFF. The DNA for the CDR3 is TGTGCCAGCAGCTTGGGGGCCTCTTACAGTGAGCAGTTCTTC.

The chain combines TRBV7-9 with TRBJ2-1; no reliable D call. CDR3 length: 12 amino acids. Per the germline V gene, CDR1 is SEHNR and CDR2 is FQNEAQ (reference sequence). The V end lost 4 bases, the J end lost 7 bases, and 8 bases lay between the germline ends. The CDR3 bases are TGTGCCAGCAGCTCCGCACAGAATGAGCAGTTCTTC. Residues: CASSSAQNEQFF.

This clonotype was seen ten or more times. V gene TRBV12-3 or TRBV12-4 combines with J gene TRBJ2-3, with D possibly called TRBD1 or TRBD2 (6 bases each). CDR3 length equals 15 residues. V lost 2 bases to trimming and J lost 1 base, with 10 bases between them. The DNA of the CDR3 is TGTGCCAGCAGTTTAAGTGGGGGGCGCACAGATACGCAGTATTTT. It codes for CASSLSGGRTDTQYF.

The chain has TRBV27 and TRBJ1-2; weak D call: TRBD1 (5 bases). This CDR3 is built from 13 residues. V was cut by 5 bases and J by 5 bases, with 12 bases left in between. Germline-derived CDR1 and CDR2 are MNHEY and SMNVEV (reference sequence). The CDR3 nucleotides read TGTGCCAGCAGTGACCGGGACGGTTATGGCTACACCTTC. Amino acids: CASSDRDGYGYTF.

This clonotype came up many times. The V call is TRBV7-8, the J call TRBJ2-2; D uncertain. The length of the CDR3 is 12 residues. The germline V and J ends were trimmed by 1 base and 6 bases, with 3 bases remaining between them. Looked up from germline, CDR1 is SGHVS and CDR2 is FQNEAQ. In DNA form, the CDR3 reads TGTGCCAGCAGCTTAGACCCCGGGGAGCTGTTTTTT. Amino acid sequence: CASSLDPGELFF.

The table lists this clonotype with many counts. The V and J genes are TRBV7-9 and TRBJ2-7, with a tentative D call TRBD1 (5 bases). CDR1 is SEHNR and CDR2 is FQNEAQ in the germline V gene (reference sequence). This CDR3 region has 15 residues. The germline V and J ends were trimmed by 1 base and 0 bases, with 10 bases remaining between them. The CDR3, as DNA: TGTGCCAGCAGCTTAGTTGACAGAGACTCCTACGAGCAGTACTTC. Amino acid sequence: CASSLVDRDSYEQYF.

This clonotype was observed at least ten times. This chain links TRBV12-3 or TRBV12-4 with TRBJ2-3, with 7 bases that match TRBD2. V trimming: 5 bases; J trimming: 7 bases; junction bases outside the gene matches: 9. The CDR3 is 14 amino acids. CDR3 nucleotides: TGTGCCAGCAGTCCTCGCTCGCGGGGGTATACGCAGTATTTT. It translates to CASSPRSRGYTQYF.

The gene calls are TRBV9 and TRBJ1-1; possible D gene TRBD1, 5 bases. The CDR3 loop spans 12 amino acids. Trimming took 4 bases from V and 10 from J, leaving 14 bases between them. CDR1 is SGDLS, CDR2 YYNGEE, per germline. Here the CDR3 reads CASSPGEGSAFF. The CDR3 DNA reads TGTGCCAGCAGCCCCGGGGAGGGGTCAGCTTTCTTT.

The chain links TRBV24-1 to TRBJ2-1, with D unresolved. Trimming cost V 5 bases and J 3 bases, with 1 base left between them. This CDR3 has 11 amino acids. Germline V CDR1 and CDR2: KGHDR, SFDVKD. CDR3 bases: TGTGCCACCAGTGGCTACAATGAGCAGTTCTTC. Translated, it gives CATSGYNEQFF.